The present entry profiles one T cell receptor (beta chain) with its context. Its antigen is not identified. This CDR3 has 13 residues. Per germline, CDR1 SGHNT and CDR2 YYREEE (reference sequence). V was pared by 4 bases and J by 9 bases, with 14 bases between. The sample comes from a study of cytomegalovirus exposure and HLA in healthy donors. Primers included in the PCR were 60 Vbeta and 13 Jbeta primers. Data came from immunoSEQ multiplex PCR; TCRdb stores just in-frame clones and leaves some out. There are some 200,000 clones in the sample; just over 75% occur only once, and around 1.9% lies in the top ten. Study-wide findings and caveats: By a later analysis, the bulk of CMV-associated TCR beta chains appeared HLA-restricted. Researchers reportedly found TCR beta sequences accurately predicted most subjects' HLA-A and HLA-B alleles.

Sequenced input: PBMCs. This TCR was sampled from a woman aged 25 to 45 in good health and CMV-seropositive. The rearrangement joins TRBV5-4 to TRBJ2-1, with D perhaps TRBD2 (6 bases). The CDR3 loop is CASSARELGEQFF. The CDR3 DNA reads TGTGCCAGCAGCGCTCGGGAGCTAGGTGAGCAGTTCTTC.